The subject of this entry is one TCR beta chain. The antigen remains unidentified. V lost 3 bases and J 1 base, leaving 7 bases between the germline ends. The CDR3 sequence is 13 residues long. Looked up from germline, CDR1 is SGHKS and CDR2 is YYEKEE (reference sequence). 13 Jbeta primers and 60 Vbeta primers were used for the PCR. Profiled with immunoSEQ multiplex PCR; TCRdb holds only in-frame clones, not every one. The sample has 130,000 or so clones, approximately 80% seen once. The sample belongs to a study of cytomegalovirus exposure and HLA in healthy donors. For the study at large: For the roughly 400 genotyped donors, roughly 80% fell within the Caucasian-associated ancestry cluster.

Study-level points and caveats: Trimming of TCR beta V- and J-genes showed a link, identified in a later analysis, to a missense DCLRE1C variant. Reportedly, cytomegalovirus status was diagnosed with high sensitivity and specificity.

The J gene is TRBJ2-5, the V gene TRBV5-5; a weak D match, TRBD2 (5 bases). The sequence came from a woman aged 40 to 50 in good health and CMV-seronegative. The sample consisted of PBMCs. The CDR3 DNA sequence: TGTGCCAGCAGCTCCGGACTCCAAGAGACCCAGTACTTC. Translated: CASSSGLQETQYF.